Given below is one T cell receptor (beta chain) in context. Its target is not known. Controls came from buffy coats of healthy blood donors. Losses at the gene ends were 3 bases for V and 9 bases for J; bases not matched to a gene: 13. Germline V lookup: CDR1 MNHEY, CDR2 SMNVEV (reference sequence). There are 16 residues in the CDR3. This specimen comes from a study of STAT5B mutations in CD4+ large granular lymphocyte leukemia. Under the authors' procedure: The detection floor for productive clonotype frequency was 2.59 x 10-5. Produced via immunoSEQ multiplex PCR; TCRdb's table is partial and in-frame only. V and J calls and clone size are those listed in that table; D and trimming were worked out from the DNA. The sample gives tens of thousands of clones, about 76% of which show up once; less than 0.35% is in the top ten. Study-wide points: Compared with healthy controls (2/35), patient top clones favored TRBV06 (8/27).

This chain links TRBV27 with TRBJ2-1; 8 nucleotides agree with TRBD2. Sequencing used CD4+ T cells from blood buffy coats. The source of this sequence is a human donor in good health. The CDR3 coding sequence is TGTGCCAGCAGTTTCCTAAGCGGGAGAAATTCCGGTGAGCAGTTCTTC. Its protein product is CASSFLSGRNSGEQFF.